This TCR beta chain was identified during a study of blood T cell repertoires in COVID-19 (dated by TCRdb to 2020 to 2022). For context, the study as a whole: Samples from collaborators originated in the United States, Italy and Spain and spanned both the acute and convalescent phases of COVID-19. The material from the prospective study consisted of cDNA or gDNA derived from T cells, B-cell-depleted T cells, or PBMCs. The dataset comprised deeply sampled blood TCRbeta repertoires from subjects exposed to, actively infected with, or recovered from COVID-19. The repertoires were made available in a free public database intended to serve as a resource for research on the immune response to SARS-CoV-2. Samples came from the ongoing ImmuneRACE study (first 160 participants) plus 1,254 subjects from 6 global collaborators. A de-identified subject ID, COVID-19 status, age in years and sex were almost always included in the sample metadata. Where available, HLA class I and class II types were taken from metadata supplied by the sample provider and were not determined by assay-based typing. General findings and caveats noted by the study authors: Clinical and demographic metadata were provided uncurated, with the amount varying by source and participant.

Comments on this clone: Its antigen specificity is not known. No per-base quality is available; no much larger clone lies one base away.

The collaborating institutions used their own protocols to collect whole blood in K2EDTA tubes. Collaborator samples were shipped for TCRbeta analysis as frozen whole blood, isolated PBMCs, or DNA extracted from either sample type. Inclusive of the bounding cysteine and phenylalanine, the CDR3 is 17 residues long. The entry retains the CDR3 DNA only, 51 bases that are in frame from base 1. TCRbeta CDR3 regions were amplified from genomic DNA using the immunoSEQ Assay, a bias-controlled multiplex PCR. Concerning the study's data processing: Nucleated cell counts per sample were estimated from amplification of reference gene primers within the assay. Sequence reads were collapsed and filtered to measure the absolute abundance of every unique TCRbeta CDR3 rearrangement. Productive Simpson clonality was computed per sample as the square root of Simpson's diversity index over productive rearrangements. The immuneACCESS repertoire file appears here via TCRdb, limited to in-frame rearrangements. These files lack a portion of the clones; in checked studies, under half of the deficit traces to unresolved V genes, and the cause of the others is not known. D and trimming come from the DNA, and the V and J calls and clone size come from that table. Counted in this sample were roughly 91,000 clones; about 80% of them appeared once. 7% of the sample is taken by the ten largest.

Sequenced: peripheral blood. This chain joins TRBV21-1 to TRBJ2-7; the table's D call of TRBD2 was not tested on the DNA. TRBV21-1 is termed a pseudogene. The source is a man between 65 and 80 years old with acute or convalescent COVID-19. The nucleotide sequence is given as TGTGCCAGCAGCAATGCAAGCCAAGGACTAGCGGGATCCGAGCAGTACTTC. Its translation reads: CASSNASQGLAGSEQYF.